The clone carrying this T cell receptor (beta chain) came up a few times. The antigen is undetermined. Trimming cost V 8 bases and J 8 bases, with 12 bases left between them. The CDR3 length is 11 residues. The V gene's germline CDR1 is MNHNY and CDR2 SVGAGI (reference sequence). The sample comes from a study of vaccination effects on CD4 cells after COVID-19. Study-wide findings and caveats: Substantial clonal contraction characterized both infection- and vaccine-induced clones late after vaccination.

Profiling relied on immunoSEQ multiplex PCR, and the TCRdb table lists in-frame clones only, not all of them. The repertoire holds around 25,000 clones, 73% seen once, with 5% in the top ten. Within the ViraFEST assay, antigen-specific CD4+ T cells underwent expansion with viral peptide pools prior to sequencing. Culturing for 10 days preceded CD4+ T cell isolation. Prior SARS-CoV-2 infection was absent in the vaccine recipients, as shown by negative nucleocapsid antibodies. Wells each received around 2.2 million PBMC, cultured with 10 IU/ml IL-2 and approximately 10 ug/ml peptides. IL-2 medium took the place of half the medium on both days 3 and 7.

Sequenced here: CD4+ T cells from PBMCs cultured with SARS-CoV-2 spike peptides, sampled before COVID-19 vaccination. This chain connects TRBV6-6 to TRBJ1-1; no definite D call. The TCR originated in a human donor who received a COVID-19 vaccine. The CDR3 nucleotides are TGTGCCAGCGTCTCTGAGAGAGAAGCTTTCTTT. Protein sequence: CASVSEREAFF.